A selection of T cell receptor beta chains follows, all from one sample in a study of siplizumab effects on memory and regulatory T cells. The data were produced by immunoSEQ multiplex PCR, yet TCRdb's version contains in-frame clones alone and is incomplete. This sample has tens of thousands of clones; 90% to 97% occur once, and the top ten carry around 0.086%. The sample consisted of naive CD8+ T cells sorted from blood. These receptors all come from a human donor in good health. Both conserved end residues are part of each CDR3. Each record gives: D gene, clone size, V gene, J gene, CDR3 DNA, CDR3 protein. A D gene is named only where the DNA matches it firmly. Clone size appears in some rows only: once, few, many, or a class for an expanded clone.

D gene: -
clone size: -
V gene: TRBV10-2
J gene: TRBJ1-3
CDR3 DNA: TGCGCCGTCTCAGACTCTGGAAACACCATATATTTT
CDR3 protein: CAVSDSGNTIYF

D gene: -
clone size: -
V gene: TRBV7-9
J gene: TRBJ2-3
CDR3 DNA: TGTGCCAGCAGCTCGAAAGGACTATCCCAGACACCTAGCACAGATACGCAGTATTTT
CDR3 protein: CASSSKGLSQTPSTDTQYF

D gene: TRBD2
clone size: -
V gene: TRBV18
J gene: TRBJ2-1
CDR3 DNA: TGTGCCAGCTCGCCTCTAGCGGGGGGAAATGAGCAGTTCTTC
CDR3 protein: CASSPLAGGNEQFF

D gene: -
clone size: -
V gene: TRBV12-5
J gene: TRBJ2-2
CDR3 DNA: TGTGCTAGTGGTTTGAGGGGCGCGAACACCGGGGAGCTGTTTTTT
CDR3 protein: CASGLRGANTGELFF

D gene: -
clone size: -
V gene: TRBV7-2
J gene: TRBJ2-3
CDR3 DNA: TGTGCCAGCAGCTTAGCGGGTGGGACAGATACGCAGTATTTT
CDR3 protein: CASSLAGGTDTQYF

D gene: -
clone size: -
V gene: TRBV5-6
J gene: TRBJ2-7
CDR3 DNA: TGTGCCAGCAGCTTGGCCAATGGGGCCGAGCAGTACTTC
CDR3 protein: CASSLANGAEQYF

D gene: TRBD1
clone size: -
V gene: TRBV29-1
J gene: TRBJ2-7
CDR3 DNA: TGCAGCGCTACAGGGGGCGCGTTGTACGAGCAGTACTTC
CDR3 protein: CSATGGALYEQYF

D gene: TRBD1
clone size: once
V gene: TRBV19
J gene: TRBJ2-7
CDR3 DNA: TGTGCCAGTAGTAAAGACAGGGGGCAAGACGAGCAGTACTTC
CDR3 protein: CASSKDRGQDEQYF

D gene: -
clone size: -
V gene: TRBV14
J gene: TRBJ1-2
CDR3 DNA: TGTGCCAGCAGCCAGCTGGGGGATGGCTACACCTTC
CDR3 protein: CASSQLGDGYTF

D gene: -
clone size: -
V gene: TRBV12-5
J gene: TRBJ2-7
CDR3 DNA: TGTGCTAGTGGATTGGGGGGTTACGAGCAGTACTTC
CDR3 protein: CASGLGGYEQYF

D gene: -
clone size: -
V gene: TRBV7-9
J gene: TRBJ2-3
CDR3 DNA: TGTGCCGTCGGGCCCGAACCGTATTTT
CDR3 protein: CAVGPEPYF

D gene: -
clone size: -
V gene: TRBV28
J gene: TRBJ2-5
CDR3 DNA: TGTGCCAGCAGTTTACAGGGTGGCCAAGAGACCCAGTACTTC
CDR3 protein: CASSLQGGQETQYF

D gene: -
clone size: -
V gene: TRBV29-1
J gene: TRBJ2-6
CDR3 DNA: TGCAGCGTTACCGACGCGGGGGCCAACGTCCTGACTTTC
CDR3 protein: CSVTDAGANVLTF

D gene: TRBD1
clone size: once
V gene: TRBV13
J gene: TRBJ1-1
CDR3 DNA: TGTGCCAGCAGCTTCGGGACAGCCATGAACACTGAAGCTTTCTTT
CDR3 protein: CASSFGTAMNTEAFF

D gene: TRBD1
clone size: -
V gene: TRBV2
J gene: TRBJ1-1
CDR3 DNA: TGTGCCAGTACAGGGGGCGCGAACACTGAAGCTTTCTTT
CDR3 protein: CASTGGANTEAFF

D gene: -
clone size: -
V gene: TRBV5-1
J gene: TRBJ2-7
CDR3 DNA: TGCGCCAGCAGCTTGTCGTTGAGCTCCTACGAGCAGTACTTC
CDR3 protein: CASSLSLSSYEQYF